The 14 T cell receptor beta chains given below trace back to one sample, sequenced in a study of CD8 T cells in Susac syndrome. With random hexamers, roughly 0.45 to 1 ug RNA was reverse transcribed. MiXCR, applied by TCRdb to the immunoSEQ multiplex PCR reads, yields one record per CDR3 protein. The table has fewer than 80,000 distinct CDR3 sequences, 85% to 95% seen once; the top ten hold roughly 0.24%. The sample was CD8+ T cells from PBMCs. These TCRs come from a human donor in good health.

The genes are TRBV29-1 and TRBJ1-1, with D possibly TRBD1 on 6 matching bases. Germline CDR1 SQVTM, CDR2 ANQGSEA. The CDR3 covers 14 residues. Trimming left V 6 bases short and J 3 bases short, with 17 bases between. The CDR3 is CSVLWGASDTEAFF. The CDR3 nucleotides read TGCAGCGTCCTATGGGGGGCGTCGGACACTGAAGCTTTCTTT.

The chain recombines TRBV7-9 with TRBJ2-7; unclear D gene. This CDR3 contains 13 residues. The germline gives CDR1 SEHNR, CDR2 FQNEAQ (reference sequence). V lost 2 bases and J lost 0, with 5 bases in between. The CDR3 is CASSLFGSYEQYF. The CDR3 DNA sequence: TGTGCCAGCAGCTTATTTGGCTCCTACGAGCAGTACTTC.

This sequence joins TRBV6-5 and TRBJ1-4; maybe TRBD1 (6 bases). Germline V gene lookup returns CDR1 MNHEY and CDR2 SVGAGI. Trimming shortened V by 7 bases and J by 7 bases, and 16 bases separated the two germline ends. This CDR3 is built from 14 residues. The CDR3 DNA reads as TGTGCCAGCACCTACACGGGGGCAGGTGAAAAACTGTTTTTT. Amino acids: CASTYTGAGEKLFF.

The J gene is TRBJ1-3, the V gene TRBV4-3; D may be TRBD1 (5 bases). The germline V gene has CDR1 LGHNA and CDR2 YSLEER. CDR3 length: 16 residues. The V gene lost 1 base and the J gene lost 0 bases, with 10 bases spanning the gap. CDR3 sequence: CASSQVIDSSGNTIYF. For the CDR3, the DNA is TGCGCCAGCAGCCAAGTAATAGACAGCTCTGGAAACACCATATATTTT.

This clonotype was observed a few times. CDR3 amino acids: CASSQDLAGNYGYTF. The CDR3 DNA reads TGCGCCAGCAGCCAAGATTTGGCAGGGAACTATGGCTACACCTTC. The chain joins TRBV4-3 to TRBJ1-2; D may be TRBD1 (5 bases). The V end was cut by 0 bases, the J end by 2 bases, with 10 bases between. The CDR3 covers 15 residues. Germline-derived CDR1 and CDR2 are LGHNA and YSLEER.

The V gene is TRBV7-9, the J gene TRBJ2-3; TRBD2 is a possible D gene (6 bases). Deletions cut 2 bases from V and 3 bases from J, with 21 bases between. This CDR3 is 18 amino acids long. Germline V gene sequence: CDR1 SEHNR, CDR2 FQNEAQ (reference sequence). The CDR3 DNA sequence: TGTGCCAGCAGCTTACGACTAACGGGACTTCCGGGGACAGATACGCAGTATTTT. It codes for CASSLRLTGLPGTDTQYF.

This clonotype was seen once. This chain connects TRBV29-1 to TRBJ2-1, with D possibly matching TRBD2 (5 bases). Trimming shortened V by 4 bases and J by 2 bases, and 9 bases separated the two germline ends. The CDR3 covers 13 residues. Germline values: CDR1 SQVTM, CDR2 ANQGSEA. CDR3 sequence reads: CSVVSGTYNEQFF. In DNA form, the CDR3 reads TGCAGCGTTGTGTCCGGGACCTACAATGAGCAGTTCTTC.

This sequence joins TRBV4-3 and TRBJ2-4; TRBD2 agrees at 7 bases. Germline V gene data show CDR1 as LGHNA and CDR2 as YSLEER. V was pared by 0 bases and J by 1 base, with 6 bases of the junction left unmatched. The CDR3 has 17 amino acids. CDR3 residues: CASSQDGEGKAKNIQYF. The CDR3, as DNA: TGCGCCAGCAGCCAAGATGGGGAGGGGAAGGCCAAAAACATTCAGTACTTC.

J is TRBJ2-7 and V is TRBV4-1, with a tentative D call TRBD1 (7 bases). Germline values: CDR1 MGHRA, CDR2 YSYEKL. Trimming removed 4 bases at V and 0 bases at J, with 19 bases between. This CDR3 contains 17 residues. This CDR3 is CASSPTTGTVSSYEQYV. DNA for the CDR3: TGCGCCAGCAGCCCCACGACAGGGACTGTTAGCTCCTACGAGCAGTACGTC.

The chain recombines TRBV7-9 with TRBJ2-7; D not resolved. The CDR3 is 15 amino acids. The V gene's germline CDR1 is SEHNR and CDR2 FQNEAQ (reference sequence). The V gene lost 1 base and the J gene lost 2 bases, with 12 bases spanning the gap. CDR3 in DNA: TGTGCCAGCAGCTTAGGTCATACCTGGGCCTACGAGCAGTACTTC. This codes for CASSLGHTWAYEQYF.

The chain uses TRBV14 and TRBJ1-1; D is undetermined. Germline V lookup: CDR1 SGHDN, CDR2 FVKESK. This CDR3 has 12 residues. V was clipped by 2 bases and J by 4 bases, with 5 bases between them. The CDR3 DNA sequence: TGTGCCAGCAGCCAACTTCTCACTGAAGCTTTCTTT. Translated: CASSQLLTEAFF. The full variable domain, completed using reference TRBV14 and TRBJ1-1, is EAGVTQFPSHSVIEKGQTVTLRCDPISGHDNLYWYRRVMGKEIKFLLHFVKESKQDESGMPNNRFLAERTGGTYSTLKVQPAELEDSGVYFCASSQLLTEAFFGQGTRLTVV.

The rearrangement joins TRBV19 to TRBJ2-1, with D perhaps matching TRBD1 (5 bases). The CDR3 runs 12 residues. Germline V gene sequence: CDR1 LNHDA, CDR2 SQIVND (reference sequence). Between the trimmed V and J ends, which lost 10 bases and 7 bases, there was a span of 14 bases. CDR3 nucleotides: TGTGCCACCTCCGAAGGGGCGAATGAGCAGTTCTTC. It yields the protein CATSEGANEQFF.

The CDR3 nucleotides read TGTGCCAGCAGTGCCGGGACAGGGTACGGCTACACCTTC. Its protein is CASSAGTGYGYTF. The rearrangement joins TRBV6-4 to TRBJ1-2, with TRBD1 matching over 9 bases. Germline V gene data show CDR1 as MRHNA and CDR2 as SNTAGT. This CDR3 comprises 13 residues. V lost 4 bases, J lost 8 bases, and 5 bases stayed unmatched.

CDR3 in DNA: TGTGCCAGCCAGGCGGGGGGGCGCGATACGCAGTATTTT. Translated, it gives CASQAGGRDTQYF. The gene calls are TRBV13 and TRBJ2-3; 9 nucleotides align to TRBD2. V dropped 8 bases and J dropped 6; count of bases not matched to a gene: 6. The length of the CDR3 is 13 residues. Germline V gene data show CDR1 as PRHDT and CDR2 as FYEKMQ (reference sequence).